The rows below give T cell receptor beta chains drawn from one sample of a study of T cells after yellow fever vaccination. A single record per CDR3 protein comes from TCRdb applying MiXCR to the 5' RACE reads. The sample gives 100,000 to 150,000 distinct CDR3 sequences, under 8% of which show up once; around 2.3% is in the top ten. The material sequenced was CD4+ T cells sorted from PBMCs, taken about 10 days after the first yellow fever vaccination. Receptors originate from a man between 18 and 35 years old who received the YFV17D yellow fever vaccine. Each CDR3 is given with its conserved first and last residue. The D gene is left open where the match is weak.

J gene | D gene | V gene | CDR3 protein
TRBJ2-1 | TRBD1 | TRBV3-1 | CASSQRTGGGVEQFF
TRBJ1-2 | . | TRBV27 | CASSSPSQGGYGYTF
TRBJ2-7 | . | TRBV6-1 | CASSEMHPYEQYF
TRBJ2-5 | . | TRBV7-2 | CASSLALTQETQYF
TRBJ2-5 | . | TRBV10-1 | CASIKPEQETQYF
TRBJ2-3 | . | TRBV29-1 | CSVEEEEGGTQYF
TRBJ2-5 | . | TRBV5-6 | CASSWSRVRETQYF
TRBJ1-6 | . | TRBV5-1 | CASSLAPQGRRGDSPLHF
TRBJ1-3 | . | TRBV5-1 | CASSGGGNTIYF
TRBJ2-2 | TRBD2 | TRBV4-3 | CASSQGGAGGQVGELVF
TRBJ2-3 | TRBD2 | TRBV12-3/TRBV12-4 | CASSSTLAGITDTQYF
TRBJ1-2 | TRBD1 | TRBV5-1 | CASSLAGQGFYGYTF
TRBJ2-2 | TRBD1 | TRBV4-1 | CASSQRTGVSSGELFF
TRBJ2-4 | TRBD2 | TRBV7-2 | CASSLVGGGGNIQYF
TRBJ1-1 | TRBD1 | TRBV20-1 | CSAPTGGGAEAFF
TRBJ2-1 | TRBD2 | TRBV5-5 | CASSLREGSYNEQFF
TRBJ2-6 | . | TRBV18 | CATSSAGDRSGANVLTF
TRBJ2-3 | . | TRBV9 | CASSVGPQGGDTQYF
TRBJ2-7 | . | TRBV4-2 | CASSQDKGRYEQYF
TRBJ2-2 | TRBD2 | TRBV3-1 | CASSRGLAGNTGELFF
TRBJ1-1 | . | TRBV3-1 | CASSQDGGTTEAFF
TRBJ1-2 | TRBD1 | TRBV12-3/TRBV12-4 | CASSKRTGWAYGYTF
TRBJ2-1 | . | TRBV4-3 | CASSQVPGSYNEQFF
TRBJ2-5 | . | TRBV4-2 | CASSGRGRAQETQYF
TRBJ2-3 | TRBD1 | TRBV7-9 | CASSSDRVSDTQYF
TRBJ2-7 | . | TRBV30 | CAWSVKLVRGSSYEQYF
TRBJ2-3 | . | TRBV5-1 | CASSSRTDPTQYF
TRBJ2-1 | TRBD1 | TRBV24-1 | CATSEPGQGANEQFF
TRBJ2-3 | . | TRBV5-1 | CASSLEATYTDTQYF
TRBJ2-3 | . | TRBV5-1 | CASSLMGGRGDTQYF
TRBJ1-6 | . | TRBV2 | CASQADESNSPLHF
TRBJ2-3 | . | TRBV5-4 | CASSLGRRRTDTQYF
TRBJ1-3 | . | TRBV12-3/TRBV12-4 | CASSVVAGNTIYF
TRBJ2-3 | . | TRBV21-1 | CASSQHLGYSGGLNHTDTQYF
TRBJ2-3 | . | TRBV5-1 | CASSLEEPGGTDTQYF
TRBJ2-3 | . | TRBV5-4 | CASSLLWHRATDTQYF
TRBJ2-3 | . | TRBV7-2 | CASSRGTPHRADTQYF
TRBJ2-5 | . | TRBV7-2 | CASSFGTTKETQYF
TRBJ1-5 | . | TRBV7-2 | CASSPHGGQNNQPQHF
TRBJ2-7 | . | TRBV18 | CASSIVARGGEQYF
TRBJ2-1 | . | TRBV5-4 | CASSLSGTYNEQFF
TRBJ2-6 | . | TRBV5-1 | CASSLAGVGSGANVLTF
TRBJ2-5 | TRBD1 | TRBV9 | CASSKGAVETQYF
TRBJ2-5 | TRBD2 | TRBV10-1 | CASSEAGGPETQYF
TRBJ2-3 | . | TRBV7-9 | CASSLGEGNTQYF
TRBJ2-3 | . | TRBV30 | CAWSSTDTQYF
TRBJ2-3 | . | TRBV5-1 | CASSLALRDTDTQYF
TRBJ2-3 | TRBD1 | TRBV4-2 | CASSQESLPPGGITDTQYF
TRBJ2-7 | . | TRBV5-1 | CASSLTSWGYEQYF
TRBJ2-3 | TRBD2 | TRBV6-5 | CASSYGTSGTDTQYF
TRBJ2-5 | . | TRBV20-1 | CSARPWETQYF
TRBJ2-7 | TRBD2 | TRBV10-3 | CAIRREIADPAEYF
TRBJ1-4 | . | TRBV12-3/TRBV12-4 | CASSDNNEKLFF
TRBJ1-1 | TRBD1 | TRBV5-1 | CASSLGDRIPTEAFF
TRBJ2-4 | . | TRBV20-1 | CSARRGPKNIQYF
TRBJ1-5 | . | TRBV20-1 | CSARDFGGFAQPQHF
TRBJ2-5 | . | TRBV20-1 | CSARAPGETQYF
TRBJ1-3 | . | TRBV29-1 | CSVGGAPTGNTIYF